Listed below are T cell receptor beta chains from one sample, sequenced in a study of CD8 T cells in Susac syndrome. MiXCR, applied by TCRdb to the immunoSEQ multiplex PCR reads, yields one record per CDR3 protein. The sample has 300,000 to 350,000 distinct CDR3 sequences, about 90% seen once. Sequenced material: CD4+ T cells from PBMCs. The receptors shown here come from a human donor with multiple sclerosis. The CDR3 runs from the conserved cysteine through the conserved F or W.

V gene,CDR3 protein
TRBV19,CASSIAGTDYEQYF
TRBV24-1,CATSDGQGHYGYTF
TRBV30,CAWSKGQDTDTQYF
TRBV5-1,CASSLSDDYGYTF
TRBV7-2,CASSLLGRADSPLHF
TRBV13,CASSPRGGGVRQYF
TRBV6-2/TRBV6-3,CASSYPGTGDYGYTF
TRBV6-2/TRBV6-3,CASSSLAGGNNEQFF
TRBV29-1,CSALMGFTDTQYF
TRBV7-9,CASSPDRLGSLAKNIQYF
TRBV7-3,CASSLSGNQPQHF
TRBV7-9,CASSSWGPNEKLFF
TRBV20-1,CSAHRTGGADTQYF
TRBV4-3,CASSQETGARGDGYTF
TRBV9,CASSFGQPPTDTIYF
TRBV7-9,CASSFGGGLAYEQYF
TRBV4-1,CASSQVLAGVVPDTQYF
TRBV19,CASEGDSMDGKETQYF
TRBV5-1,CASSSPGYNEQFF
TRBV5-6,CASSLYGDSYEQYF
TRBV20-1,CSAREGRGSNEKLFF
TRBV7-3,CASSVAGGFEQFF
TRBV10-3,CAISTDRDTEAFF
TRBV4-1,CASSQRAFPSDTQYF
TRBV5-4,CASSLGPPLNEQFF
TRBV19,CASSIGQTNTEAFF
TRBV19,CASSIQLAGGDTQYF
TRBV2,CASSEAPATYGYTF
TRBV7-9,CASSLVTGGYTF
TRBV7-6,CASSLTQRGGRRAGELFF
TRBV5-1,CASSPVREVYEQYF
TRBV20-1,CSGDRGPSTDTQYF
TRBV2,CASSEYGTMNTEAFF
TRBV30,CAWDAGLNQPQHF
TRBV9,CASSLRRSGTDTQYF
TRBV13,CASSLPTSGEETQYF